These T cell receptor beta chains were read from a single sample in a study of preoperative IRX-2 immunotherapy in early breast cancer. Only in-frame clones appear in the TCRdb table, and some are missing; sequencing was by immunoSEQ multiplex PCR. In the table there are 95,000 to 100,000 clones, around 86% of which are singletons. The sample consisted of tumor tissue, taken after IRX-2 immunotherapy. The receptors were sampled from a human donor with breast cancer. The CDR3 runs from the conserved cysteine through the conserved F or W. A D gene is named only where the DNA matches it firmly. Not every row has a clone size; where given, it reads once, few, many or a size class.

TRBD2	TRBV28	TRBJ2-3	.	CASSSRGEGNTDTQYF	TGTGCCAGCAGTTCGCGGGGGGAGGGGAACACAGATACGCAGTATTTT
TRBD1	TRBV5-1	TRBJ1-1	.	CASRPDRGWTEAFF	TGCGCCAGCAGACCCGACAGGGGATGGACTGAAGCTTTCTTT
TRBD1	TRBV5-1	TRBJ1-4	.	CASSLLQGAEEKLFF	TGCGCCAGCAGCCTTTTACAGGGGGCAGAGGAAAAACTGTTTTTT
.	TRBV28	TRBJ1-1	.	CASTVQPNTEAFF	TGTGCCAGCACCGTTCAACCTAACACTGAAGCTTTCTTT
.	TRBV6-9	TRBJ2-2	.	CASSYGGVRTGELFF	TGTGCCAGCAGTTACGGGGGAGTTCGTACCGGGGAGCTGTTTTTT
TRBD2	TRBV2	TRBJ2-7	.	CASTRGVYEQYF	TGTGCCAGCACCCGGGGGGTCTACGAGCAGTACTTC
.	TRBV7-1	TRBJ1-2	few	CASSSDRGLVYGYTF	TGTGCCAGCAGCTCTGACCGGGGTTTGGTCTATGGCTACACCTTC
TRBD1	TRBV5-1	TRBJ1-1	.	CASSHQDRGRRAEAFF	TGCGCCAGCAGCCATCAAGACAGGGGGCGTAGAGCTGAAGCTTTCTTT
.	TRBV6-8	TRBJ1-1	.	CASSYSLGMNTEAFF	TGTGCCAGCAGTTACTCATTAGGGATGAACACTGAAGCTTTCTTT
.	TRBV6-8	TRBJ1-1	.	CAISNTAMNTEAFF	TGTGCCATCAGTAACACAGCCATGAACACTGAAGCTTTCTTT
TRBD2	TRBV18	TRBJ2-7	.	CASSPRMTSGGYEQYF	TGTGCCAGCTCACCCCGGATGACTAGCGGGGGCTACGAGCAGTACTTC
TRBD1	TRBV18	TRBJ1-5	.	CASSPSNRGLFGGNQPQHF	TGTGCCAGCTCACCTAGTAACAGGGGGCTTTTCGGGGGCAATCAGCCCCAGCATTTT
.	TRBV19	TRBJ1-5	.	CASSARTGNQPQHF	TGTGCCAGTAGCGCCCGGACGGGAAATCAGCCCCAGCATTTT
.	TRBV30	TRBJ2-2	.	CAWKNGVGTGELFF	TGTGCCTGGAAGAACGGAGTGGGCACCGGGGAGCTGTTTTTT
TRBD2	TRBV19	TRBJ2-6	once	CASSEGLAGGRPGANVLTF	TGTGCCAGTAGCGAGGGACTAGCGGGAGGGAGGCCTGGGGCCAACGTCCTGACTTTC
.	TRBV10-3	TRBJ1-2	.	CAISESYFGGNGYTF	TGTGCCATCAGTGAGTCGTACTTCGGCGGGAATGGCTACACCTTC
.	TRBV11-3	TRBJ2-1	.	CASSLGGGPYNEQFF	TGTGCCAGCAGCTTGGGCGGCGGCCCCTACAATGAGCAGTTCTTC
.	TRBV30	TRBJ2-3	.	CAWSEGYGTDTQYF	TGTGCCTGGAGTGAGGGTTATGGCACAGATACGCAGTATTTT
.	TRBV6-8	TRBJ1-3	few	CASSYRDSGNTIYF	TGTGCCAGCAGTTACAGGGATTCTGGAAACACCATATATTTT
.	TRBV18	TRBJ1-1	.	CASSEGKDTEAFF	TGTGCCAGCTCAGAGGGTAAGGACACTGAAGCTTTCTTT
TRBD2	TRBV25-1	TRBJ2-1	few	CASGRLAGDNEQFF	TGTGCCAGCGGCCGACTAGCGGGGGACAATGAGCAGTTCTTC
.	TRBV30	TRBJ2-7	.	CAWSKPSSEQYF	TGTGCCTGGAGTAAACCTTCTTCCGAGCAGTACTTC
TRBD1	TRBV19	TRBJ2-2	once	CASSTSAGGYTGELFF	TGTGCCAGTAGTACTTCGGCAGGGGGCTATACCGGGGAGCTGTTTTTT
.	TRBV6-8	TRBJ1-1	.	CAITLRWGNTEAFF	TGTGCCATCACGTTACGGTGGGGGAACACTGAAGCTTTCTTT
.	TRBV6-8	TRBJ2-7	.	CASSPGHYEQYF	TGTGCCAGCAGCCCCGGGCACTACGAGCAGTACTTC
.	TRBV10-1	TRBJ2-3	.	CASSRIGSTDTQYF	TGCGCCAGCAGTAGGATCGGTAGCACAGATACGCAGTATTTT
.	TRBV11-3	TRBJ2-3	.	CASRKGPGAFSTDTQYF	TGTGCCAGCAGAAAGGGTCCGGGGGCGTTCAGCACAGATACGCAGTATTTT
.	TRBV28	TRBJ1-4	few	CASSSGEEKLFF	TGTGCCAGCAGCTCAGGGGAAGAAAAACTGTTTTTT
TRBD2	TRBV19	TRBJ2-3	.	CASTGLAGDPDTQYF	TGTGCCAGTACGGGACTAGCGGGAGACCCAGATACGCAGTATTTT
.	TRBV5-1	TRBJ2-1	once	CASSLGQFGNEQFF	TGCGCCAGCAGCTTGGGGCAGTTCGGGAATGAGCAGTTCTTC
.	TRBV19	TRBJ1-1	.	CASSTTGWGSAEAFF	TGTGCCAGTAGTACCACAGGGTGGGGGTCAGCTGAAGCTTTCTTT
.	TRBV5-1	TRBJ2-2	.	CASSYATTDPGELFF	TGCGCCAGCAGCTATGCTACGACAGATCCCGGGGAGCTGTTTTTT
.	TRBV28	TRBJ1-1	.	CASSLWSLKKGSSTEAFF	TGTGCCAGCAGTTTATGGTCTCTAAAGAAGGGGTCTAGCACTGAAGCTTTCTTT
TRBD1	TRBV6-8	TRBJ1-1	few	CASRPGQGGTEAFF	TGTGCCAGCAGACCGGGACAGGGAGGCACTGAAGCTTTCTTT
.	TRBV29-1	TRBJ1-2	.	CSVFGGLPYGYTF	TGCAGCGTTTTCGGGGGCCTACCATATGGCTACACCTTC
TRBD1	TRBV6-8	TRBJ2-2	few	CASLKGASDTGELFF	TGTGCCAGCTTAAAGGGGGCCTCGGACACCGGGGAGCTGTTTTTT
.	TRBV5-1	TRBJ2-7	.	CASSPGGALTYEQYF	TGCGCCAGCAGCCCCGGAGGGGCGTTAACTTACGAGCAGTACTTC
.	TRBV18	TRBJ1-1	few	CASSPSSGNGAEAFF	TGTGCCAGCTCACCCAGTTCAGGGAATGGGGCTGAAGCTTTCTTT
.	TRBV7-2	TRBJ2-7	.	CASSLAGDTYEQYF	TGTGCCAGCAGCTTAGCGGGAGATACCTACGAGCAGTACTTC
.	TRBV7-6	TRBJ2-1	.	CASSSGYLPGNEQFF	TGTGCTAGCAGCTCAGGCTACCTTCCCGGCAATGAGCAGTTCTTC
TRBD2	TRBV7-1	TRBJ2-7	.	CASSAEALADTYEQYF	TGTGCCAGCAGCGCCGAGGCGCTAGCGGATACCTACGAGCAGTACTTC
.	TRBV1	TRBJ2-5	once	CASSQSGPRETQYF	TGCGCCAGCAGCCAAAGCGGCCCTAGAGAGACCCAGTACTTC
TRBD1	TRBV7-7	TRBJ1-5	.	CAASRDRASHSNQPQHF	TGTGCCGCATCCCGGGACAGGGCTTCGCATAGCAATCAGCCCCAGCATTTT
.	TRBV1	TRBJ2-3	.	CASSLTGGFSTDTQYF	TGCGCCAGCAGCCTTACAGGGGGCTTCAGCACAGATACGCAGTATTTT
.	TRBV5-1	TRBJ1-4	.	CASSAQGLANEKLFF	TGCGCCAGCAGCGCCCAGGGGTTGGCTAATGAAAAACTGTTTTTT
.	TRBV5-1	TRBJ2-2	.	CASSFGSPTGELFF	TGCGCCAGCAGCTTTGGGAGCCCCACCGGGGAGCTGTTTTTT
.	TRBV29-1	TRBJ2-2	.	CSVEWGNGELFF	TGCAGCGTTGAGTGGGGTAACGGGGAGCTGTTTTTT
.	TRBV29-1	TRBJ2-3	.	CSAEGSSRTDTQYF	TGCAGCGCAGAGGGGTCCTCTCGCACAGATACGCAGTATTTT